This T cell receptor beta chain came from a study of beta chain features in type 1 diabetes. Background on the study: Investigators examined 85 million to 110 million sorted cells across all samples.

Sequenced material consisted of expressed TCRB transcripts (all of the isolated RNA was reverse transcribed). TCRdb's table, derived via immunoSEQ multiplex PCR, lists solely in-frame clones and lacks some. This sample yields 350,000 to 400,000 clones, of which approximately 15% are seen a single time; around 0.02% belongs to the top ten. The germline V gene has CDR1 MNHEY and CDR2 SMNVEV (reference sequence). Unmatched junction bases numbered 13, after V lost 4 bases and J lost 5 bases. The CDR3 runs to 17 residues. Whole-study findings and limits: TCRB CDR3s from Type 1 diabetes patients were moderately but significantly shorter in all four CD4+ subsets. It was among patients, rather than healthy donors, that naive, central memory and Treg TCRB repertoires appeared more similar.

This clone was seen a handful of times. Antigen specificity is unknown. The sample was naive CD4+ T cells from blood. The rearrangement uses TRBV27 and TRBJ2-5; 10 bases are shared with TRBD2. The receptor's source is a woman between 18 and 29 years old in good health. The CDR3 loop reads CASSSIYSGRARETQYF. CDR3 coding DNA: TGTGCCAGCAGTTCTATCTACAGCGGGAGGGCCCGGGAGACCCAGTACTTC.